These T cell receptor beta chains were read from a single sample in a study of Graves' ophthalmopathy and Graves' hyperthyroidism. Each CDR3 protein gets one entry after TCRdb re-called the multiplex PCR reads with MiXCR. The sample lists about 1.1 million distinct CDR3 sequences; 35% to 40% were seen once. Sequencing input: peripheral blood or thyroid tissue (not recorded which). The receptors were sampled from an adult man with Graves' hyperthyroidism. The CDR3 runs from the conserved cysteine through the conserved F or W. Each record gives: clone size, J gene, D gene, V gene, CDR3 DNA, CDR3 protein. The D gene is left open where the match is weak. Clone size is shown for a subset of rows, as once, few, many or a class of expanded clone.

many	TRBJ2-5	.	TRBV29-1	TGCAGCGTCCCAAAGGGCAGGGCGGAGACCCAGTACTTC	CSVPKGRAETQYF
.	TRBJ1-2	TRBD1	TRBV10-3	TGTGCCATCAGTGACCACACAGGGGGGGATGGCTACACCTTC	CAISDHTGGDGYTF
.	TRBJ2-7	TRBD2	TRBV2	TGTGCCAGCAGTGACGGGACTAGCGGGATGTTGGGCGAGCAGTACTTC	CASSDGTSGMLGEQYF
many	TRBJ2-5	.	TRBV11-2	TGTGCCAGCAGCGAGCGGTGGGGTCTGGGGGAGACCCAGTACTTC	CASSERWGLGETQYF
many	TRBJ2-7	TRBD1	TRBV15	TGTGCCACCAGCAACCGGGACAGCTCCTACGAGCAGTACTTC	CATSNRDSSYEQYF
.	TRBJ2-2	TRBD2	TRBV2	TGTGCCAGCCGGAGCGGGGGGGCCGGTCGGACCGGGGAGCTGTTTTTT	CASRSGGAGRTGELFF
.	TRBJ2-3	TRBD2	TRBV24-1	TGTGCCACCAGTGACCCAACTAGCGGGAGGGTTAATACGCAGTATTTT	CATSDPTSGRVNTQYF
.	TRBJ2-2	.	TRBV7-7	TGTGCTAGCAGCCAAGTCGTGGGGGCCGCTGGGGAGCTGTTTTTT	CASSQVVGAAGELFF
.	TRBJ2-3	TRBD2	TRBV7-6	TGTGCCAGCAGCCCGGGGGGACGCACAGATACGCAGTATTTT	CASSPGGRTDTQYF
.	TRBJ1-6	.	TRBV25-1	TGTGCCAGCAGTGAATTGTTTAATTCACCCCTCCACTTT	CASSELFNSPLHF
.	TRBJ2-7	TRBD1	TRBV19	TGTGCCACAAGGGGACAGGGTAGAATGTACGAGCAGTACTTC	CATRGQGRMYEQYF
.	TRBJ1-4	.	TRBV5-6	TGTGCCAGCAGTCCGACCGGGGCGAGGGATGAAAAACTGTTTTTT	CASSPTGARDEKLFF
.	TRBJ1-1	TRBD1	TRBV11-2	TGTGCCAGCAGCTTATTTGTCCGGACAGGGGCTTTTGCTGAAGCTTTCTTT	CASSLFVRTGAFAEAFF
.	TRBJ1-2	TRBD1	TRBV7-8	TGTGCCAGCAGCCAGGGACAGGGCCGCTACACCTTC	CASSQGQGRYTF
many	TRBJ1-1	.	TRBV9	TGTGCCAGCAGCCCCGGATTCAGGGCCACGGGAACTGAAGCTTTCTTT	CASSPGFRATGTEAFF
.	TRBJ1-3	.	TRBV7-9	TGTGCCAGCAGCCAGGAGGTCTCTTTCTCTGGAAACACCATATATTTT	CASSQEVSFSGNTIYF
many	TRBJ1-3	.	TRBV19	TGTGCCAGTAGTCCCTGGACGGCGCATGGAAACACCATATATTTT	CASSPWTAHGNTIYF
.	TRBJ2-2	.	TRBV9	TGTGCCAGCAGCCGAGAGGGGGCTAGCGGGAACACCGGGGAGCTGTTTTTT	CASSREGASGNTGELFF